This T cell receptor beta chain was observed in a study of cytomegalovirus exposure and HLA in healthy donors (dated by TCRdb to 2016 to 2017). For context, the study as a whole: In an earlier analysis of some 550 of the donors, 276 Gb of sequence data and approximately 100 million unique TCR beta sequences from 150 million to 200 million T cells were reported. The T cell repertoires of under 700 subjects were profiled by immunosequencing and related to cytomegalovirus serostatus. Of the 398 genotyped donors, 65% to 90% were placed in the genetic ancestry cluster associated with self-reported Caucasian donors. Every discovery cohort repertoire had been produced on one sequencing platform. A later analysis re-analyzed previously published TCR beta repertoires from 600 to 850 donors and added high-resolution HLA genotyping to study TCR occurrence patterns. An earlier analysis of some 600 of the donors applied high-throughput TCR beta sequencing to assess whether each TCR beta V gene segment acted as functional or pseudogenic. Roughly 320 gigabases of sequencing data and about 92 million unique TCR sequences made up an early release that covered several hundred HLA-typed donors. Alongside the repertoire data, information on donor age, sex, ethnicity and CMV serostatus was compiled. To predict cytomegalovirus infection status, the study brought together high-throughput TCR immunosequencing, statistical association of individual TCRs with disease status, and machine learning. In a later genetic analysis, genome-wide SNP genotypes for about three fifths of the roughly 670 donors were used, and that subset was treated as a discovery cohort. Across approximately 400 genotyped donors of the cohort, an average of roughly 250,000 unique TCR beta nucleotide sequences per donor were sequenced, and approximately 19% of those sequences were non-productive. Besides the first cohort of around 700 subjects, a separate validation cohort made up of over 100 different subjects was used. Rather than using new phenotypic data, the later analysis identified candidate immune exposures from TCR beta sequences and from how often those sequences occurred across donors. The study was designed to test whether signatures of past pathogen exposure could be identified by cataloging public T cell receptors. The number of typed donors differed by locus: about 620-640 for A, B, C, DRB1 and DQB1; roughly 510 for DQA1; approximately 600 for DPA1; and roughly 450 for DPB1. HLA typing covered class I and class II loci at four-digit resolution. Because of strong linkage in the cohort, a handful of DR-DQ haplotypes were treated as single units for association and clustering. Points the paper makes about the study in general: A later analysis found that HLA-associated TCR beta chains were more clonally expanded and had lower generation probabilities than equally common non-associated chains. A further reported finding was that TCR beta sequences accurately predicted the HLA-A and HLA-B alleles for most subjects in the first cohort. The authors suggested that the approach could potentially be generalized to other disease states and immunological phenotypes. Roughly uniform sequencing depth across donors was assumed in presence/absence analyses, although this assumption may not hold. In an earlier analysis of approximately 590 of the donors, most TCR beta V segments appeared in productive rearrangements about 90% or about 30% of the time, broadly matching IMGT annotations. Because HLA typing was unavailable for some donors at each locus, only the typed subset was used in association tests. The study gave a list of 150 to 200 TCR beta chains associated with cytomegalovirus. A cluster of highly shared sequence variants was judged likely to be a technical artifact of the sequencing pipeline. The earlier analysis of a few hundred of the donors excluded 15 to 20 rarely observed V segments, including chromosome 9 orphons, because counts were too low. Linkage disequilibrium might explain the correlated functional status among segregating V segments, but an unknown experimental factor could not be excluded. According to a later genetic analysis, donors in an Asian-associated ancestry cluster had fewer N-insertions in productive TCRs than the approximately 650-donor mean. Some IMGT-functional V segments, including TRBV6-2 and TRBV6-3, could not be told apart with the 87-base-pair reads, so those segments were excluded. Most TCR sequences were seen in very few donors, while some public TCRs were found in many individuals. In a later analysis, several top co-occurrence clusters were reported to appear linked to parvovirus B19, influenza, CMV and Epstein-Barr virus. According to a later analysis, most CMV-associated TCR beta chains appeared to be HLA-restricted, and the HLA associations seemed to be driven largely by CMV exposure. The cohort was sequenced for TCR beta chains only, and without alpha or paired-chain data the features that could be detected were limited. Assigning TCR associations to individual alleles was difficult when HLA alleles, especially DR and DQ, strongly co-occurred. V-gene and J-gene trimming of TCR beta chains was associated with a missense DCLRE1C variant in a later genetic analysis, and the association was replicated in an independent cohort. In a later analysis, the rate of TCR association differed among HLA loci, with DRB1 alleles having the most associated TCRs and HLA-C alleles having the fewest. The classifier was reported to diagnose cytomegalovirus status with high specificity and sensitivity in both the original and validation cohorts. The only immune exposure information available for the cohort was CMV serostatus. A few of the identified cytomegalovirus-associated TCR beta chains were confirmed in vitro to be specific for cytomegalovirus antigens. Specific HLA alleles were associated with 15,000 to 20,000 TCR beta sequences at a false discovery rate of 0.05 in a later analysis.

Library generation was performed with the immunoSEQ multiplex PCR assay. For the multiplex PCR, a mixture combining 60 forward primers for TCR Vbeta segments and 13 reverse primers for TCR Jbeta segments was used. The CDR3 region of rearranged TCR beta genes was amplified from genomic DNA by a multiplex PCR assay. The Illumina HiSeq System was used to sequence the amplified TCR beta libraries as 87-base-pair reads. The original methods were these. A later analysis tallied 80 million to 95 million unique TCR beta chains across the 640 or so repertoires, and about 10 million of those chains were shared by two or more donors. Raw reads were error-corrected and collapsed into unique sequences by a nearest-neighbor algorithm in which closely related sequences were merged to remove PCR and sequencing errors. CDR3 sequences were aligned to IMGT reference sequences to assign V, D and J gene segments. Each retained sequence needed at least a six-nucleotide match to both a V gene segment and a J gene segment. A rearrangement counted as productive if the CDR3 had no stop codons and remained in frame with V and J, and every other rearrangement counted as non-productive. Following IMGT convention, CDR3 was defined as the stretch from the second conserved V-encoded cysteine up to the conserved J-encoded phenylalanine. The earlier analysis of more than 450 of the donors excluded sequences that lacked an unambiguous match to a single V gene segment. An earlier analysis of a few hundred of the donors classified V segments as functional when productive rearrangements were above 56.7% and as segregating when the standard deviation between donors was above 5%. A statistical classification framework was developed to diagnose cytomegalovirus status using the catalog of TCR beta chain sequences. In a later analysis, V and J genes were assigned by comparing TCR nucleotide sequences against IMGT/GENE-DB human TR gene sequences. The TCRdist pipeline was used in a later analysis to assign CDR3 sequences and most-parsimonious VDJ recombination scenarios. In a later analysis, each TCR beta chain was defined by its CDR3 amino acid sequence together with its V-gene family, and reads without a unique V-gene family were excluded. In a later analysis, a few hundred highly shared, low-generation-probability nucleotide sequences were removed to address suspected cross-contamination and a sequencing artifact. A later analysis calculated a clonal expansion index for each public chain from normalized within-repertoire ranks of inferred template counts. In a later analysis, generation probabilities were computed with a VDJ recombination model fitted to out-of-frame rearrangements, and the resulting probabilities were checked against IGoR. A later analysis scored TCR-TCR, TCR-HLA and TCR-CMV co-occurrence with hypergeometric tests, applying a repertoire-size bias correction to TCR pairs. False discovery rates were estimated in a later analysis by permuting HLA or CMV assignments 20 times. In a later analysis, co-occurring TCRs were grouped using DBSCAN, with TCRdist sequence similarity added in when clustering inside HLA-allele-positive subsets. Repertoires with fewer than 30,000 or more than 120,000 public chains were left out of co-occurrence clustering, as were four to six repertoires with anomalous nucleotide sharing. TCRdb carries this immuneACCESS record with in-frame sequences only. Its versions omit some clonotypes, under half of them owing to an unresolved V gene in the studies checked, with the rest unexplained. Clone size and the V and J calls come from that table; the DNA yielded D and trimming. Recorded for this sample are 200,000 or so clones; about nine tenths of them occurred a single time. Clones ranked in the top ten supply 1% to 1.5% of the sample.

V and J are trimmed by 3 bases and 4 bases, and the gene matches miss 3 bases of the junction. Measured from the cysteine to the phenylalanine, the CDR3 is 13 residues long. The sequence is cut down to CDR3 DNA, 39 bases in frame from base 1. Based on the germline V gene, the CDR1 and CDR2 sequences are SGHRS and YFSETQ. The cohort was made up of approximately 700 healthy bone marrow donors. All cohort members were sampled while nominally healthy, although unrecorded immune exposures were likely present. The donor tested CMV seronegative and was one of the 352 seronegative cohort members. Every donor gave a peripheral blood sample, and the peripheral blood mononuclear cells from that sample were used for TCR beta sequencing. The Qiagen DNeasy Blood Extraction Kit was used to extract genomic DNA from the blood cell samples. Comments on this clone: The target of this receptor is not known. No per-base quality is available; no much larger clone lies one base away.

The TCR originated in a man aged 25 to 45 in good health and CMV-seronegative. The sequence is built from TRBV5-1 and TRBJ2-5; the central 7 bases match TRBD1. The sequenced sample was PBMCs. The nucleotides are TGCGCCAGCAGCTGGGCAGGGGGAGAGACCCAGTACTTC. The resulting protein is CASSWAGGETQYF.